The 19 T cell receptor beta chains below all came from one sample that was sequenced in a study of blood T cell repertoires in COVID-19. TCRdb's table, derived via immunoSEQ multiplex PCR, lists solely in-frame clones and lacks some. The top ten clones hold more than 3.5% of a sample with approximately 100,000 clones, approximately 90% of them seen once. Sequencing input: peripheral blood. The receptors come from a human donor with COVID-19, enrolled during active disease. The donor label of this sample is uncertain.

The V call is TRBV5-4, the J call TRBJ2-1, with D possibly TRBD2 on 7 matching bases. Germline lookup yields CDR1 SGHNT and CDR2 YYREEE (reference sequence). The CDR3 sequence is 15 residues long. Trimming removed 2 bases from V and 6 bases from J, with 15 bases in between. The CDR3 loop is CASSFLGGATNEQFF. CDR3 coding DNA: TGTGCCAGCAGCTTTCTAGGGGGGGCTACCAATGAGCAGTTCTTC.

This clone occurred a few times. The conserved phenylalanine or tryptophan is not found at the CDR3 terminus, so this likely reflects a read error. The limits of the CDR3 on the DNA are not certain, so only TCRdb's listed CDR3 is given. The CDR3 sequence: CASSLGGGSTPSFL. The chain employs TRBV7-8 and TRBJ1-2. 14 amino acids form the CDR3, both terminal residues included. In germline, CDR1 is SGHVS, CDR2 FQNEAQ.

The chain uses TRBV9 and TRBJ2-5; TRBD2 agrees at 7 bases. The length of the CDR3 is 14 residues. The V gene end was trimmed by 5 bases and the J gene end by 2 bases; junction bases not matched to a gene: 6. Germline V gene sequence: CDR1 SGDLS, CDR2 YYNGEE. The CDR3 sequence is CASSRGGIQETQYF. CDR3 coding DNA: TGTGCCAGCAGTCGCGGGGGAATACAAGAGACCCAGTACTTC.

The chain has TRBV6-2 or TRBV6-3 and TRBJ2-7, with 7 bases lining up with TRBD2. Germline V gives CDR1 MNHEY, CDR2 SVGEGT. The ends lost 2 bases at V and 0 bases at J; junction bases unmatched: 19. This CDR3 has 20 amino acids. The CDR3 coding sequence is TGTGCCAGCAGTTACGATCTCAGGACTAGGCTTTTCCCCCGCTCCTACGAGCAGTACTTC. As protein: CASSYDLRTRLFPRSYEQYF.

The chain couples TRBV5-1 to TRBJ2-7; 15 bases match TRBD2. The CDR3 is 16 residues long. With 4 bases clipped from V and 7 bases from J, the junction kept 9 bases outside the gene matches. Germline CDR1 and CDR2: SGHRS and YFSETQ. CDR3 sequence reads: CASSRDGTSGRWEQYF. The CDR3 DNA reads TGCGCCAGCAGCCGCGACGGGACTAGCGGGAGGTGGGAGCAGTACTTC.

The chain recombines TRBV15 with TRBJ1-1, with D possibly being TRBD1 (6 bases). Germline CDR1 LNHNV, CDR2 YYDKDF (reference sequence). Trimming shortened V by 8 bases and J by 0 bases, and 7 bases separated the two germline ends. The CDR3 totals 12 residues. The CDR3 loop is CATGQMNTEAFF. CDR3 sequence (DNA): TGTGCCACCGGACAGATGAACACTGAAGCTTTCTTT. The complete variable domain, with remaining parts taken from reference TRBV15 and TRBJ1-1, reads DAMVIQNPRYQVTQFGKPVTLSCSQTLNHNVMYWYQQKSSQAPKLLFHYYDKDFNNEADTPDNFQSRRPNTSFCFLDIRSPGLGDTAMYLCATGQMNTEAFFGQGTRLTVV.

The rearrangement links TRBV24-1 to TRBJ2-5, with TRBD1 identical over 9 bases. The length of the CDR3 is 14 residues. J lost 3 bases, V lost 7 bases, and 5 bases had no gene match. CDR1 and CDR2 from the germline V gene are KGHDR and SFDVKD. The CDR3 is CATSRQGVKETQYF. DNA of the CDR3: TGTGCCACCAGCCGACAGGGGGTGAAAGAGACCCAGTACTTC.

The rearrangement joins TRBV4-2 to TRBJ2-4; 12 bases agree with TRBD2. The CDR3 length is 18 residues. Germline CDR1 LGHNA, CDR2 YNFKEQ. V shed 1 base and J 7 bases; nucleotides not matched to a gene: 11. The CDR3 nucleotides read TGTGCCAGCAGCCAAGGAAGTGGTCTAGCGGGGGGGCGGAACATTCAGTACTTC. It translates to CASSQGSGLAGGRNIQYF.

CDR3 in DNA: TGTGCCATCAGTGACGGGGGGGGCACAGATACGCAGTATTTT. Its protein is CAISDGGGTDTQYF. The genes are TRBV10-3 and TRBJ2-3; 8 bases are shared with TRBD2. The CDR3 covers 14 residues. Looked up from germline, CDR1 is ENHRY and CDR2 is SYGVKD. J gave up 1 base and V 3 bases, and 0 bases lay outside the gene matches.

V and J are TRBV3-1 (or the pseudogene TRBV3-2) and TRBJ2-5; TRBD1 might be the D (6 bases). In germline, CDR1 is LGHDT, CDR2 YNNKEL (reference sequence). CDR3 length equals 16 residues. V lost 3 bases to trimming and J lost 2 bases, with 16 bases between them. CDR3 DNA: TGTGCCAGCAGCCAGAGCGCAGGGGCGCTTCAAGAGACCCAGTACTTC. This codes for CASSQSAGALQETQYF.

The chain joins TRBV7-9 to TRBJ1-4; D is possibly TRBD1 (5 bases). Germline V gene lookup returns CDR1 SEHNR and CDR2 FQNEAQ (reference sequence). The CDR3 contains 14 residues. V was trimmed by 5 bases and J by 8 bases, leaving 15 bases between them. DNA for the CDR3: TGTGCCAGCAGCGCGACCGGACCAGGGGAAAAACTGTTTTTT. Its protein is CASSATGPGEKLFF.

The CDR3: CASSEATVNSGNTIYF. CDR3 DNA: TGTGCCAGCAGTGAAGCGACAGTTAACTCTGGAAACACCATATATTTT. The rearrangement uses TRBV2 and TRBJ1-3; D is possibly TRBD1 (5 bases). V was shortened by 0 bases and J by 0 bases, with 9 bases between the two germline ends. The germline CDR1 and CDR2 sequences are SNHLY and FYNNEI. This CDR3 region has 16 residues.

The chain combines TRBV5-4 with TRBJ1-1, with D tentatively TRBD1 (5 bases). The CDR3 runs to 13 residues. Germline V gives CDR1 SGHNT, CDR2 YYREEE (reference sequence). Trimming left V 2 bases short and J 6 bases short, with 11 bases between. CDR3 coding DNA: TGTGCCAGCAGCTTTCAGGGTGTACCTGAAGCTTTCTTT. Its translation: CASSFQGVPEAFF. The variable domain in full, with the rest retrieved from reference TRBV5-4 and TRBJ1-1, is ETGVTQSPTHLIKTRGQQVTLRCSSQSGHNTVSWYQQALGQGPQFIFQYYREEENGRGNFPPRFSGLQFPNYSSELNVNALELDDSALYLCASSFQGVPEAFFGQGTRLTVV.

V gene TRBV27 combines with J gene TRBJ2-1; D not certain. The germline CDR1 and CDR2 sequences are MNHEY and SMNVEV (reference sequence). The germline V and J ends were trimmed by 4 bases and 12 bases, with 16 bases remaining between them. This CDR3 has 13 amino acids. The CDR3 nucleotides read TGTGCCAGCAGTTCTTCTCGGTCCGCGCGGCAGTTCTTC. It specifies CASSSSRSARQFF.

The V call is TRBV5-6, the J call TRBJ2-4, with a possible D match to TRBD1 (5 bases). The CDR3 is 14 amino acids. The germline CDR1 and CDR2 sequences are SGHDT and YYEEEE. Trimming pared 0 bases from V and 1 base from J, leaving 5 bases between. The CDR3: CASSLAGAKNIQYF. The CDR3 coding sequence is TGTGCCAGCAGCTTGGCAGGGGCCAAAAACATTCAGTACTTC.

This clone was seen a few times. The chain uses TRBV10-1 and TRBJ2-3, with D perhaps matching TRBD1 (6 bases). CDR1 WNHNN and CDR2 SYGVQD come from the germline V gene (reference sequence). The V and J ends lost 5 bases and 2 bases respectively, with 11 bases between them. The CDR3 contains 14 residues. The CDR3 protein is CASSMDSNTDTQYF. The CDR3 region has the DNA TGCGCCAGCAGTATGGACAGTAACACAGATACGCAGTATTTT.

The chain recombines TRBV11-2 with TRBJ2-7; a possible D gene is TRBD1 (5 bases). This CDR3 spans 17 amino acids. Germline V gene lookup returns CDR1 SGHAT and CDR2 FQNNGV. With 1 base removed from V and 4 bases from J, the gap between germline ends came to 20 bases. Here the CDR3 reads CASSLAQRPGLGYEQYF. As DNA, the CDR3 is TGTGCCAGCAGCTTAGCCCAAAGGCCAGGGCTCGGGTACGAGCAGTACTTC.

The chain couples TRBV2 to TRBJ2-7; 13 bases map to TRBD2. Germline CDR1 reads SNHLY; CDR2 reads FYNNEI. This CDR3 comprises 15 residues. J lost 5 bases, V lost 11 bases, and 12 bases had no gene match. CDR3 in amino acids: CALQRTSGRLDEQYF. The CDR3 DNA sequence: TGTGCCCTTCAAAGGACTAGCGGGAGATTGGACGAGCAGTACTTC.

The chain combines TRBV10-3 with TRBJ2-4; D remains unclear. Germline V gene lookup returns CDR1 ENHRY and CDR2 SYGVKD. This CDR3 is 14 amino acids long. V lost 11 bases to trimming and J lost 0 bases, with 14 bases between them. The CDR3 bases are TGTGCCGCCAGTCAGGCCCTAGCCAAAAACATTCAGTACTTC. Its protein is CAASQALAKNIQYF.